The entry below gives a single T cell receptor (beta chain) sequence along with its context. This sample is part of a study of OX40 agonist ivuxolimab in advanced cancers. Study details: Patients' therapy was ivuxolimab, an antibody that acts as an agonist of OX40 (CD134). Patients received ivuxolimab, an intravenous treatment, every 2 weeks at 0.01 to 10 mg/kg. 40% to 50% of patients had received prior checkpoint inhibitor therapy.

The length of the CDR3 is 14 residues. V lost 4 bases and J 3 bases, leaving 10 bases between the germline ends. Per germline, CDR1 MGHDK and CDR2 SYGVNS. Sequencing used immunoSEQ multiplex PCR; TCRdb keeps in-frame clones, though not all of them. The repertoire consists of tens of thousands of clones, with 84% occurring once and the leading ten covering 25% to 40%. This chain uses TRBV25-1 with TRBJ2-1; D may be TRBD1 or TRBD2 (5 bases each). The clonotype was recovered from an adult with an advanced solid tumor such as melanoma, head and neck, liver or kidney cancer. The input for sequencing was CD4+ or CD8+ T cells sorted from blood, taken in a trial of the OX40 agonist ivuxolimab. The chain's CDR3 is CASSGGSGYNEQFF. CDR3 bases: TGTGCCAGCAGTGGGGGGTCTGGCTACAATGAGCAGTTCTTC.